The 5 T cell receptor beta chains in this list originate from one sample, sequenced in a study of OX40 agonist ivuxolimab in advanced cancers. Libraries were prepared by immunoSEQ multiplex PCR; TCRdb keeps only in-frame clonotypes and omits some of them. In the table there are about 69,000 clones, 85% to 90% of which are singletons. The sample in question was CD4+ or CD8+ T cells sorted from blood, obtained in a trial of the OX40 agonist ivuxolimab. These receptor sequences come from an adult with an advanced solid tumor such as melanoma, head and neck, liver or kidney cancer.

The rearrangement links TRBV27 to TRBJ1-1, with 7 bases identical to TRBD1. Trimming removed 6 bases from V and 0 bases from J; junction bases left unmatched: 10. This CDR3 region has 16 residues. Germline CDR1 MNHEY, CDR2 SMNVEV (reference sequence). The chain's CDR3 is CASRGGQGGLNTEAFF. CDR3 DNA: TGTGCCAGCAGGGGCGGCCAGGGGGGATTGAACACTGAAGCTTTCTTT.

The gene calls are TRBV5-6 and TRBJ1-5; D is ambiguous. Germline V gene lookup returns CDR1 SGHDT and CDR2 YYEEEE. Trimming cost V 1 base and J 0 bases, with 8 bases left between them. This CDR3 region has 15 residues. The CDR3 loop is CASSLFGGSNQPQHF. CDR3 bases: TGTGCCAGCAGCTTGTTCGGAGGTAGCAATCAGCCCCAGCATTTT. The variable domain in full, with the rest retrieved from reference TRBV5-6 and TRBJ1-5, is DAGVTQSPTHLIKTRGQQVTLRCSPKSGHDTVSWYQQALGQGPQFIFQYYEEEERQRGNFPDRFSGHQFPNYSSELNVNALLLGDSALYLCASSLFGGSNQPQHFGDGTRLSIL.

The V gene is TRBV9, the J gene TRBJ2-5; 11 bases line up with TRBD1. CDR3 length equals 16 residues. Looked up from germline, CDR1 is SGDLS and CDR2 is YYNGEE. The V gene end was trimmed by 0 bases and the J gene end by 4 bases; junction bases not matched to a gene: 5. The CDR3 protein is CASSVGTGGLGETQYF. In DNA form, the CDR3 reads TGTGCCAGCAGCGTAGGGACAGGGGGCTTAGGAGAGACCCAGTACTTC.

The chain recombines TRBV7-9 with TRBJ2-1; TRBD1 might be the D (5 bases). V shed 0 bases and J shed 5 bases, with 11 bases lying between them. The CDR3 is 15 residues long. From germline, CDR1 is SEHNR and CDR2 FQNEAQ (reference sequence). The CDR3 spells CASSLAQGWDNEQFF. The CDR3, as DNA: TGTGCCAGCAGCTTAGCGCAGGGTTGGGACAATGAGCAGTTCTTC.

This clone was counted a few times. The V and J genes are TRBV27 and TRBJ2-1; 16 bases line up with TRBD2. The CDR3 is 14 amino acids. The germline CDR1 and CDR2 sequences are MNHEY and SMNVEV (reference sequence). V lost 8 bases and J lost 7; bases outside the gene matches: 2. The CDR3 protein is CASRGLAGGNEQFF. CDR3 nucleotide sequence: TGTGCCAGCCGGGGACTAGCGGGAGGGAATGAGCAGTTCTTC.